The 5 T cell receptor beta chains reported below all come from one sample, sequenced in a study of T cells in women clearing cervical HPV infection (dated by TCRdb to about 2018). To prepare the library, the immunoSEQ multiplex PCR assay was applied. TCRdb stores this immuneACCESS table with in-frame sequences only. Part of the clones is absent; in the studies checked, under half of the shortfall reflects unresolved V genes, and no reason is known for the rest. This sample's table has entries for some 30,000 clones. The ten largest clones take up around 1.6% of the sample. Specimen: blood buffy coat. The source is a woman between 18 and 69 years old with a cervical HPV16 infection that either progressed to CIN3+ or cleared (not recorded which).

About this clone itself: The observed sequence ends 3 residues before the CDR3 terminus, with the missing tail filled in from the germline J gene. The rearrangement joins TRBV2 to TRBJ2-3; a possible D gene is TRBD1 (6 bases). There are 14 residues in the CDR3. Looked up from germline, CDR1 is SNHLY and CDR2 is FYNNEI. The sequenced part of the CDR3 DNA is TGTGCCAGCAGTGCAGGGGAACCCAAGGAGACG. Its protein product is CASSAGEPKET. In full, the CDR3 reads CASSAGEPKETQYF.

As regards this clone: The CDR3 end falls 3 residues outside the read, so it is completed with the germline J gene. V gene TRBV5-1 combines with J gene TRBJ1-6; 9 nucleotides align to TRBD1. Per germline, CDR1 SGHRS and CDR2 YFSETQ. Germline trimming cut 0 bases from V and 10 bases from J; bases unmatched to any gene: 8. The CDR3 length is 16 residues. Incomplete CDR3 DNA: TGCGCCAGCAGCTTGGATATAGGGACAGGGCGCTCACCC. Its translation is CASSLDIGTGRSP. In full, the CDR3 reads CASSLDIGTGRSPLHF.

Note on this clone: The missing CDR3 end, 3 residues past where the read stops, is filled in from the germline J gene. The chain uses TRBV5-1 and TRBJ2-2; D is possibly TRBD1 (5 bases). Germline V lookup: CDR1 SGHRS, CDR2 YFSETQ. Trimming took off 0 bases at V and 5 bases at J, with 8 bases between the two ends. The CDR3 has 14 amino acids. CDR3 residues: CASSLARVTGELFF. The CDR3 bases that were read are TGCGCCAGCAGCTTGGCCAGGGTAACCGGGGAG.

Notes on this clone: The read is 3 residues too short to cover the CDR3 end, so that end is filled in from the germline J gene. The chain is built from TRBV29-1 and TRBJ1-2; a weak D match, TRBD1 (5 bases). Looked up from germline, CDR1 is SQVTM and CDR2 is ANQGSEA. The length of the CDR3 is 13 residues. Deletions cut 5 bases from V and 4 bases from J, with 14 bases between. The CDR3 spells CSVFGGVGYGYTF. The sequenced part of the CDR3 DNA is TGCAGCGTTTTCGGGGGTGTCGGCTATGGC.

Turning to this clone: The read ends 3 residues shy of where the CDR3 ends; the end is completed using the germline J gene. This sequence joins TRBV10-2 and TRBJ2-5; TRBD1 is a possible D gene (5 bases). This CDR3 region has 14 residues. V was clipped by 7 bases and J by 3 bases, with 15 bases between them. The germline V gene encodes CDR1 WSHSY and CDR2 SAAADI. CDR3 DNA (partial): TGCGCCAGCATACCGAACGACAGAAAAGAGACC. This codes for CASIPNDRKET. Given in full, the CDR3 is CASIPNDRKETQYF.